The source of this T cell receptor (beta chain) is a study of cytomegalovirus exposure and HLA in healthy donors. Study in general: The same platform was used for the 110 or so validation repertoires as for the 666 first-cohort repertoires, as reported in a later analysis.

Regarding this clone: Its antigen is currently unknown.

Only in-frame clones appear in the TCRdb table, and some are missing; sequencing was by immunoSEQ multiplex PCR. The sample holds under 250,000 clones; 87% are singletons and the top ten take 2%. The germline V gene encodes CDR1 MNHEY and CDR2 SMNVEV (reference sequence). This CDR3 spans 16 amino acids. Trimming took 3 bases from V and 8 from J; bases not matched to a gene: 7. Notes on the study in general: TCR beta chains numbering under 200 were designated cytomegalovirus-associated. Within the 120 or so validation repertoires, first-cohort TCR clusters tended to co-occur, according to a later analysis. Using the classifier, cytomegalovirus status was reportedly diagnosed with high specificity and sensitivity.

The chain is built from TRBV27 and TRBJ2-1, with 13 bases fitting TRBD2. The sample consisted of PBMCs. This clonotype was sampled from a woman aged 18-30 years in good health and CMV-seropositive. The CDR3 region has the DNA TGTGCCAGCAGTTTCCCCGGGACTAGCGGGACTTATGAGCAGTTCTTC. As protein: CASSFPGTSGTYEQFF.